One TCR beta chain is described in this entry. The data were taken from a study of control samples from healthy donors and cancer patients. Clones were read by immunoSEQ multiplex PCR, and TCRdb kept only the in-frame ones, dropping some. This sample has roughly 120,000 clones, with about 87% found just once. This CDR3 comprises 12 residues. V dropped 8 bases and J dropped 8 bases, with 13 bases sitting between them. Germline V gene lookup returns CDR1 SGHTA and CDR2 FQGTGA. The clonotype was recovered from a man aged 30 to 39 in good health. Sequencing input: blood. The chain is built from TRBV7-3 and TRBJ1-3; D call uncertain. The CDR3 region has the DNA TGTGCCAGCGGGAAGAGGGATGACACCATATATTTT. It yields the protein CASGKRDDTIYF.